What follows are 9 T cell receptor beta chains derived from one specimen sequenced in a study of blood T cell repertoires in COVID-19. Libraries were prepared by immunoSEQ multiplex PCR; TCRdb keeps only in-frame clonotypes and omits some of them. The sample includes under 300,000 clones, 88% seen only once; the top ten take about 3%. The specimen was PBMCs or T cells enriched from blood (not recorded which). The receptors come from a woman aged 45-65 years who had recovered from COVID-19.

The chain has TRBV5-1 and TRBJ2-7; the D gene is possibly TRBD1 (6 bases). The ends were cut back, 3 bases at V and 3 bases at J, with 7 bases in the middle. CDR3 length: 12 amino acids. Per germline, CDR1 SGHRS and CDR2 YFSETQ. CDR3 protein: CASSSDSYEQYF. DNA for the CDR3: TGCGCCAGCAGCTCGGACAGCTACGAGCAGTACTTC.

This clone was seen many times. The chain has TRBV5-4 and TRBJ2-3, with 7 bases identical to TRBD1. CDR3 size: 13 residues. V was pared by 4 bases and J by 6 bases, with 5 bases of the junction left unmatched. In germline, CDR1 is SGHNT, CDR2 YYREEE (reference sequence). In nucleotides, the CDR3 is TGTGCCAGCAGCACGACAGGGAAGGATACGCAGTATTTT. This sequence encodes CASSTTGKDTQYF.

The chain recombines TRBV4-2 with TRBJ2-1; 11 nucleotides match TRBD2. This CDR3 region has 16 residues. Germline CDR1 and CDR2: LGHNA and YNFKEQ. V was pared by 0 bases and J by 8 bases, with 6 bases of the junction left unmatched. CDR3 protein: CASSQELAGVYDEQFF. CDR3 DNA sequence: TGTGCCAGCAGCCAAGAACTAGCGGGAGTTTACGATGAGCAGTTCTTC.

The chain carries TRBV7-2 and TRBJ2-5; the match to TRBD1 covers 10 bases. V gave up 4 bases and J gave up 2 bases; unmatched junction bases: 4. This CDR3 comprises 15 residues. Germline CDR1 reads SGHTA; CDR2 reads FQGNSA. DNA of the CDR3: TGTGCCAGCAGCTCCGACAGGGGGCGGCAAGAGACCCAGTACTTC. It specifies CASSSDRGRQETQYF.

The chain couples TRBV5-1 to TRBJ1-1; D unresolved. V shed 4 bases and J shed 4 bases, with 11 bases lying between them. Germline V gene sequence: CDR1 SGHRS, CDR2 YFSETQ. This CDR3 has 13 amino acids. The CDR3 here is CASSKQGSTEAFF. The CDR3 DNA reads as TGCGCCAGCAGCAAACAAGGGAGCACTGAAGCTTTCTTT.

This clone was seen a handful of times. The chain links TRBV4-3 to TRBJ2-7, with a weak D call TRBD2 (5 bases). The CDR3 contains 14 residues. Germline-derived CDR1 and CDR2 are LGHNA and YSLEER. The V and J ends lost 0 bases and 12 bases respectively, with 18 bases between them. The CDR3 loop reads CASSQDRSSLVRYF. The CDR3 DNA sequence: TGCGCCAGCAGCCAAGATCGTTCTAGCTTAGTGCGGTACTTC.

The CDR3 nucleotides are TGTGCCAGCGGGGGACATTCGAACACCGGGGAGCTGTTTTTT. Its translation is CASGGHSNTGELFF. This rearrangement joins TRBV28 to TRBJ2-2, with D perhaps matching TRBD1 (6 bases). This CDR3 is 14 amino acids long. CDR1 and CDR2 (germline): MDHEN, SYDVKM. V was pared by 8 bases and J by 0 bases, with 10 bases between.

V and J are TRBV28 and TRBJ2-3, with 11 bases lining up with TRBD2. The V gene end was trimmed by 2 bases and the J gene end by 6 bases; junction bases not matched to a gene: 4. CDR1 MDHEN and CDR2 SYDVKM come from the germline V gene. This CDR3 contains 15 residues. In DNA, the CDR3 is TGTGCCAGCAGTTTAGTAGCGGGAGGGCCGGATACGCAGTATTTT. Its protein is CASSLVAGGPDTQYF. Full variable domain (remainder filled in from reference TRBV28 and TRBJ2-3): DVKVTQSSRYLVKRTGEKVFLECVQDMDHENMFWYRQDPGLGLRLIYFSYDVKMKEKGDIPEGYSVSREKKERFSLILESASTNQTSMYLCASSLVAGGPDTQYFGPGTRLTVL.

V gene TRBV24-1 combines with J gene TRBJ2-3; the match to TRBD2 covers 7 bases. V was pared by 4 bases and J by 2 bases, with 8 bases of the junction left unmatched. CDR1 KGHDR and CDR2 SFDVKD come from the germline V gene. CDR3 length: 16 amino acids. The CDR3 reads CATSDPTGGPTDTQYF. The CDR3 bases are TGTGCCACCAGTGACCCGACGGGGGGTCCCACAGATACGCAGTATTTT.